This TCR beta chain derives from a study of shared clonotypes between healthy human individuals. Study in general: Aged between 18 and 49, the donors were a couple of women and three men. Each donor's CD8 memory used one plate, CD8 naive two, each CD4 subset three. The study, taken as a whole, reports: As a rule, naive subsets had a larger estimated richness than memory subsets.

Only in-frame clones appear in the TCRdb table, and some are missing; sequencing was by immunoSEQ multiplex PCR. Among about 2,500,000 clones, around nine tenths were seen once, and the ten largest hold roughly 0.15%. A word on this clone: Its antigen remains unidentified.

Trimming cost V 10 bases and J 2 bases, with 19 bases left between them. The CDR3 spans 15 residues. CDR1 is WSHSY and CDR2 is SAAADI in the germline V gene. The clonotype originates from a man aged 18 to 29 in good health. The specimen sequenced was naive CD4+ T cells sorted from blood. The sample's subset: CD45RA+ positively selected. The chain couples TRBV10-2 to TRBJ2-3, with D possibly TRBD2 on 5 matching bases. This CDR3 reads CATSEARGITDTQYF. The DNA of the CDR3 is TGCGCCACTTCTGAAGCCCGGGGTATCACAGATACGCAGTATTTT.